These 10 T cell receptor beta chains originate from one sample sequenced in a study of prognosis after radiotherapy for stage I lung cancer (dated by TCRdb to 2020 to 2023). For sequencing, an Illumina HiSeq 3000 was employed. Two rounds of multiplex PCR were performed to amplify the TCR beta CDR3 region from genomic DNA. In the first PCR round, primers specific to each TRBV and TRBJ gene were used, and the primer sequences were filed in Chinese patent CN105087789A. TCRdb itself trimmed the public reads at Q25 with fastp, ran MiXCR and retained productive beta chains. Identical CDR3 proteins give one entry, which carries the most common genes and DNA. Counted in this sample were about 17,000 distinct CDR3 sequences; around 15% of them appeared once. The leading ten clones occupy 38% of the sample. The sequenced sample was PBMCs, obtained before or after stereotactic body radiation therapy (not recorded which). These receptors all come from a donor at least 50 years old with non-small cell lung cancer.

This clonotype was counted many times. J is TRBJ2-1 and V is TRBV5-4, with a possible D match to TRBD2 (5 bases). CDR1 is SGHNT and CDR2 is YYREEE in the germline V gene (reference sequence). Trimming removed 3 bases at V and 0 bases at J, with 13 bases between. The CDR3 sequence is 16 residues long. CDR3 in amino acids: CASSSVGRSSYNEQFF. The CDR3 DNA sequence: TGTGCCAGCAGCTCCGTGGGGAGATCCTCCTACAATGAGCAGTTCTTC.

A word on this clonotype: This probably arose from a read error, given a far larger clone one base away. The chain has TRBV6-2 or TRBV6-3 and TRBJ2-4; a weak D match, TRBD1 (5 bases). The germline V gene encodes CDR1 MNHEY and CDR2 SVGEGT. With 2 bases removed from V and 3 bases from J, the gap between germline ends came to 8 bases. The CDR3 runs to 14 residues. The CDR3 DNA reads TGTGCCAGCAGTTACAGCAGGGACAAAAACATTCAGTACTTC. The encoded protein is CASSYSRDKNIQYF.

This clonotype is medium-sized (0.01 to 0.1%) in the sample. The CDR3 loop is CASSEGSGLSEQYF. The CDR3 DNA reads TGTGCCAGCAGTGAAGGGAGTGGGCTTTCCGAGCAGTACTTC. The chain employs TRBV6-1 and TRBJ2-7; D gene ambiguous. CDR1 is MNHNS and CDR2 is SASEGT in the germline V gene. The CDR3 loop spans 14 amino acids. The ends were cut back, 1 base at V and 6 bases at J, with 13 bases in the middle.

Details on this clonotype: A far larger clone is a single base away, which makes a read error likely. The chain couples TRBV6-2 or TRBV6-3 to TRBJ2-1; D not certain. Germline lookup yields CDR1 MNHEY and CDR2 SVGEGT. The CDR3 is made up of 15 amino acids. Trimming shortened V by 8 bases and J by 0 bases, and 14 bases separated the two germline ends. CDR3 amino acids: CASVAGPNSYNEQFF. The CDR3 DNA sequence: TGTGCCAGCGTGGCAGGACCTAACTCCTACAATGAGCAGTTCTTC.

There are many counts of this clonotype. V and J are TRBV3-1 and TRBJ2-3, with 12 bases fitting TRBD2. Germline CDR1 LGHDT, CDR2 YNNKEL (reference sequence). CDR3 size: 18 residues. V trimming: 0 bases; J trimming: 0 bases; junction bases outside the gene matches: 4. The CDR3 region has the DNA TGTGCCAGCAGCCAAGATGAGCTAGCGGGGGGGAGCACAGATACGCAGTATTTT. It is translated as CASSQDELAGGSTDTQYF.

There are many counts of this clonotype. The V gene is TRBV4-3, the J gene TRBJ2-5; TRBD1 matches 11 bases. The CDR3 runs to 18 residues. Germline V gene data show CDR1 as LGHNA and CDR2 as YSLEER. V was pared by 4 bases and J by 0 bases, with 10 bases of the junction left unmatched. The CDR3 reads CASSLGQGAPRYQETQYF. CDR3 DNA: TGCGCCAGCAGCCTTGGACAGGGGGCCCCCCGGTACCAAGAGACCCAGTACTTC.

In the case of this clonotype: A far bigger clonotype differs at one base, so this is likely a read error. This rearrangement joins TRBV2 to TRBJ2-3, with D perhaps given as TRBD1 or TRBD2 (5 bases each). Germline V CDR1 and CDR2: SNHLY, FYNNEI. The germline V and J ends were trimmed by 7 bases and 2 bases, with 16 bases remaining between them. The CDR3 spans 15 residues. CDR3 in DNA: TGTGCCAGCAAGGTGAGAGGGGCCTACACAGATACGCAGTATTTT. Translation gives CASKVRGAYTDTQYF.

This clonotype was detected a few times. CDR3 DNA sequence: TGTGCCAGCAGCAACGAAGTGCCAGGGGAAACAAATCAGCCCCAGCATTTT. It encodes CASSNEVPGETNQPQHF. The chain has TRBV21-1 and TRBJ1-5; the DNA was not compared with TRBD1, the D call given in the table. TRBV21-1 is a pseudogene. This CDR3 is 17 amino acids long.

This clonotype was observed many times. The CDR3 bases are TGTGCCAGCAGCTCGACAGGACCCAATCAGCCCCAGCATTTT. It encodes CASSSTGPNQPQHF. This chain links TRBV7-2 with TRBJ1-5, with TRBD1 as a possible D gene (6 bases). The germline V gene has CDR1 SGHTA and CDR2 FQGNSA. CDR3 length: 14 amino acids. With 4 bases removed from V and 3 bases from J, the gap between germline ends came to 10 bases.

Comments on this clonotype: No DNA is shown, since the ends of the CDR3 on it are uncertain; the CDR3 is the one TCRdb lists. V usage is TRBV7-6 and J usage is TRBJ2-7; the tabulated D call, TRBD1, remains unverified against the DNA. From germline, CDR1 is SGHVS and CDR2 FNYEAQ. The length of the CDR3 is 22 amino acids, counting both ends. CDR3 protein: CASSFYICSARDGADPTYEQYF.